This T cell receptor beta chain appears in the sequencing data of a study of T cell responses to AZD1222 COVID-19 vaccine. The repertoire was sequenced with immunoSEQ multiplex PCR; TCRdb's copy has only in-frame clones and lacks some. The data show roughly 190,000 clones, 85% to 95% seen once. V was pared by 4 bases and J by 5 bases, with 14 bases between. Germline lookup yields CDR1 LGHDT and CDR2 YNNKEL (reference sequence). The CDR3 has 14 residues. This chain joins TRBV3-1 (or the pseudogene TRBV3-2) and TRBJ1-2; perhaps TRBD1 as D (5 bases). The TCR sequence derives from an adult in good health. The starting material was peripheral blood, obtained on day 0 of AZD1222 vaccination. The DNA for the CDR3 is TGTGCCAGCAGCCCAGGACAACACTTTTATGGCTACACCTTC. This encodes CASSPGQHFYGYTF.